This T cell receptor (beta chain) was recovered during a study of blood T cell repertoires in COVID-19. The wider study: T cells, B-cell-depleted T cells, or PBMCs supplied cDNA or gDNA.

Residents of 24 US areas, aged about 18 to 95 years, made up the participants. Self-reported history from a screening survey and questionnaire set each donor's cohort. The table lists this clone with a few counts. TCRdb keeps only in-frame clones here, not all; method: immunoSEQ multiplex PCR. Found here are approximately 490,000 clones, 87% of them singletons; the top ten hold roughly 0.7%. Sequenced input: PBMCs or T cells enriched from blood (not recorded which). The clonotype was recovered from a woman aged 18-30 years who had recovered from COVID-19.

CDR3 protein: CASRQGLSGELFF. The CDR3 bases are TGTGCCAGCAGACAGGGTTTGTCCGGGGAGCTGTTTTTT. This chain joins TRBV2 and TRBJ2-2, with a tentative D call TRBD1 (6 bases). V was trimmed by 6 bases and J by 6 bases, leaving 11 bases between them. CDR1 SNHLY and CDR2 FYNNEI come from the germline V gene. The CDR3 runs 13 residues.